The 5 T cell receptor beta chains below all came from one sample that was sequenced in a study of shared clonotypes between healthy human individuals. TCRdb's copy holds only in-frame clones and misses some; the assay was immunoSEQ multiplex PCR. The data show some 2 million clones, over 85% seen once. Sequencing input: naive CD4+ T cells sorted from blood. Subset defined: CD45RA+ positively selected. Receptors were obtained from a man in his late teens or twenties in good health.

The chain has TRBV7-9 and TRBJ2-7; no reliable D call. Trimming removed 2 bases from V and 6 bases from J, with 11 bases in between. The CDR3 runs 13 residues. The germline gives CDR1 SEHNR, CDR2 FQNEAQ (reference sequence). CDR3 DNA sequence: TGTGCCAGCAGCTTATTTGTGCGTGGCGAGCAGTACTTC. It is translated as CASSLFVRGEQYF.

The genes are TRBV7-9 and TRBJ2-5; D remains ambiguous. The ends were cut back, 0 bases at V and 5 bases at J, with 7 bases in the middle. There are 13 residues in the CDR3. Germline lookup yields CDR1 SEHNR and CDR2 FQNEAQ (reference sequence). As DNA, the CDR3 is TGTGCCAGCAGCTTAGCTAGTCGGGAGACCCAGTACTTC. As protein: CASSLASRETQYF. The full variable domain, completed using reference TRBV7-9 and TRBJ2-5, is DTGVSQNPRHKITKRGQNVTFRCDPISEHNRLYWYRQTLGQGPEFLTYFQNEAQLEKSRLLSDRFSAERPKGSFSTLEIQRTEQGDSAMYLCASSLASRETQYFGPGTRLLVL.

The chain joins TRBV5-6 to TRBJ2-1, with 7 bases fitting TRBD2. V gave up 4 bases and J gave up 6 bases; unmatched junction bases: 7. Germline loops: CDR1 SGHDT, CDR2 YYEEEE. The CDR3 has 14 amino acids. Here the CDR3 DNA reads TGTGCCAGCAGCAAAGGGGAGGGCCTCAATGAGCAGTTCTTC. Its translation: CASSKGEGLNEQFF.

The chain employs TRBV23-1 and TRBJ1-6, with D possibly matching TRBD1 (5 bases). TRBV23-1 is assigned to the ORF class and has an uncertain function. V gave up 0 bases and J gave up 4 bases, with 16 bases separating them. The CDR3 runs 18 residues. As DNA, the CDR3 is TGCGCCAGCAGTCAATCTTTGTGGGGCGTGGGTTATAATTCACCCCTCCACTTT. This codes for CASSQSLWGVGYNSPLHF.

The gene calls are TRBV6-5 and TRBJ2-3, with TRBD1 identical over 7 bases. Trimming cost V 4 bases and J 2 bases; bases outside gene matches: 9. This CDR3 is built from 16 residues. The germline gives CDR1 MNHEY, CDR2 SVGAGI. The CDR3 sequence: CASSSGQRRNTDTQYF. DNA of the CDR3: TGTGCCAGCAGTTCGGGACAGCGGAGGAACACAGATACGCAGTATTTT.